The clone carrying this T cell receptor (beta chain) was picked up many times. Its antigen remains unknown. The sample is drawn from a study of T-cell reconstitution after alpha-beta-depleted transplantation in children. CDR1 is SEHNR and CDR2 is FQNEAQ in the germline V gene (reference sequence). CDR3 length equals 15 residues. With 5 bases removed from V and 2 bases from J, the gap between germline ends came to 13 bases. Findings of the study overall: Alpha-beta T cells present about two months after transplant were reported to originate from several hundred expanded graft clones.

Unique molecular identifiers were incorporated into the prepared TCRbeta library. TCRdb independently ran MiXCR on the PCR reads; one entry per CDR3 protein. The sample holds hundreds of thousands of distinct CDR3 sequences, under 20% seen once. The receptor comes from a male patient between 2 and 10 years old who had a stem cell transplant for acute lymphoblastic leukemia, so the T cells may come from the graft donor. The sequencing used PBMCs, mostly from graft donor cells, collected 360 days after TCRalphabeta/CD19-depleted stem cell transplant. The rearrangement joins TRBV7-9 to TRBJ2-1, with D maybe TRBD2 (6 bases). The CDR3, as DNA: TGTGCCAGCAGCGGTGTGCGGGGACCCTACAATGAGCAGTTCTTC. Protein sequence: CASSGVRGPYNEQFF.